These 19 T cell receptor beta chains share one sample of origin, sequenced in a study of shared clonotypes between healthy human individuals. Method: immunoSEQ multiplex PCR; TCRdb's copy keeps in-frame clones and lacks some. The sample shows approximately 1,000,000 clones, around 77% of them seen only once. The sample taken for sequencing was memory CD4+ T cells from PBMCs. Subset in this sample: CD45RA-negative fraction. Receptors originate from a man aged 18-30 years in good health. Some clones in this sample may be carry-over from other donors' samples.

The V call is TRBV7-9, the J call TRBJ2-1; TRBD1 or TRBD2 may be the D gene (6 bases each). The CDR3 extends over 16 amino acids. Germline lookup yields CDR1 SEHNR and CDR2 FQNEAQ (reference sequence). V was pared by 5 bases and J by 7 bases, with 21 bases between. The CDR3 nucleotides are TGTGCCAGCAGCCTTCAACAGGGCGGGGTCCGGAATGAGCAGTTCTTC. It translates to CASSLQQGGVRNEQFF.

This rearrangement joins TRBV28 to TRBJ1-1, with 9 nucleotides matching TRBD1. CDR1 is MDHEN and CDR2 is SYDVKM in the germline V gene. The length of the CDR3 is 20 residues. The V and J ends lost 2 bases and 11 bases, in that order; junction bases with no gene match: 27. CDR3 nucleotides: TGTGCCAGCAGTTTAGGGGCGACAGGGAACATTGTGGGGACAGGGATGGTGGCTTTCTTT. Translating gives CASSLGATGNIVGTGMVAFF.

Here the CDR3 DNA reads TGTGCCAGCAACTTAGGGTCGGGACGCCTCTCCTACGAGCAGTACTTC. Protein product: CASNLGSGRLSYEQYF. The chain uses TRBV27 and TRBJ2-7; D is tentatively TRBD1 or TRBD2 (5 bases each). The germline V gene has CDR1 MNHEY and CDR2 SMNVEV (reference sequence). V shed 7 bases and J shed 0 bases, with 19 bases lying between them. The CDR3 sequence is 16 residues long.

The table lists this clone with a count of one. This rearrangement joins TRBV4-3 to TRBJ1-6; D gene ambiguous. The germline gives CDR1 LGHNA, CDR2 YSLEER. The CDR3 runs to 13 residues. V was cut by 0 bases and J by 9 bases, with 6 bases left in between. CDR3 sequence (DNA): TGCGCCAGCAGCCAAGATGCTAGTTCACCCCTCCACTTT. This gives the protein CASSQDASSPLHF.

The chain couples TRBV28 to TRBJ1-5; maybe TRBD1 (6 bases). This CDR3 has 18 amino acids. Trimming stripped 3 bases from V and 0 bases from J, with 18 bases between. Germline values: CDR1 MDHEN, CDR2 SYDVKM. For the CDR3, the DNA is TGTGCCAGCAGTTTTCTGTTCGGCAACAGGGATAGCAATCAGCCCCAGCATTTT. Encoded protein: CASSFLFGNRDSNQPQHF.

The chain uses TRBV28 and TRBJ2-1; 7 nucleotides line up with TRBD2. CDR1 is MDHEN and CDR2 is SYDVKM in the germline V gene. The J segment lost 5 bases and the V segment lost 6 bases, leaving 10 bases of the junction unmatched. CDR3 length: 15 amino acids. CDR3 sequence: CASSKAGTTNNEQFF. CDR3 DNA sequence: TGTGCCAGCAGCAAAGCCGGGACTACCAACAATGAGCAGTTCTTC.

The rearrangement links TRBV20-1 to TRBJ1-2; D is perhaps TRBD1 (5 bases). Germline lookup yields CDR1 DFQATT and CDR2 SNEGSKA (reference sequence). Trimming removed 7 bases from V and 5 bases from J, with 8 bases in between. The length of the CDR3 is 10 residues. The CDR3 DNA reads as TGCAGTGTCGAGGGGTATGGCTACACCTTC. It yields the protein CSVEGYGYTF.

This clone turned up a few times. The gene calls are TRBV29-1 and TRBJ2-1; D is perhaps TRBD2 (6 bases). Germline assignment: CDR1 SQVTM and CDR2 ANQGSEA. The CDR3 spans 11 residues. Trimming took off 3 bases at V and 15 bases at J, with 15 bases between the two ends. CDR3 sequence: CSVEVRGKWFF. The CDR3 DNA sequence: TGCAGCGTTGAGGTACGCGGGAAATGGTTCTTC.

The chain joins TRBV7-8 to TRBJ2-5; D ambiguous. The germline CDR1 and CDR2 sequences are SGHVS and FQNEAQ. CDR3 length: 13 amino acids. Trimming took off 5 bases at V and 2 bases at J, with 9 bases between the two ends. The CDR3 DNA follows: TGTGCCAGCAGCCCTAACATGCAAGAGACCCAGTACTTC. Amino acids: CASSPNMQETQYF.

The chain employs TRBV7-3 and TRBJ1-1, with D unclear. This CDR3 region has 17 residues. V dropped 1 base and J dropped 0 bases, with 15 bases sitting between them. Germline V gene data show CDR1 as SGHTA and CDR2 as FQGTGA. The CDR3 loop reads CASSLSGEAVMNTEAFF. The CDR3 DNA follows: TGTGCCAGCAGCTTAAGCGGGGAGGCCGTCATGAACACTGAAGCTTTCTTT.

On this clone: A read error may account for a junction end that differs from germline. The rearrangement uses TRBV6-1 and TRBJ2-7; weak D call: TRBD2 (5 bases). The CDR3 length is 12 residues. CDR1 is MNHNS and CDR2 is SASEGT in the germline V gene. Written as DNA, the CDR3 is TGTGCCATCAGTGACGGGAAGTACGAGCAGTACTTC. Its protein product is CAISDGKYEQYF.

This rearrangement joins TRBV18 to TRBJ2-3; 9 bases are shared with TRBD2. V gave up 3 bases and J gave up 5 bases; unmatched junction bases: 9. The germline V gene encodes CDR1 KGHSH and CDR2 LQKENI. The CDR3 consists of 16 residues. This CDR3 reads CASSPPGGRAGDTQYF. CDR3 nucleotides: TGTGCCAGCTCACCTCCGGGCGGGAGGGCCGGAGATACGCAGTATTTT.

The rearrangement links TRBV5-1 to TRBJ2-1, with 13 bases aligning to TRBD2. CDR1 and CDR2 (germline): SGHRS, YFSETQ. V was pared by 7 bases and J by 7 bases, with 8 bases of the junction left unmatched. The CDR3 contains 15 residues. Here the CDR3 reads CASGRTSGSINEQFF. DNA of the CDR3: TGCGCCAGCGGTAGGACTAGCGGGAGTATTAATGAGCAGTTCTTC.

The chain employs TRBV9 and TRBJ2-5; 7 bases are a match to TRBD2. The germline V gene encodes CDR1 SGDLS and CDR2 YYNGEE. This CDR3 spans 16 amino acids. The J segment lost 0 bases and the V segment lost 3 bases, leaving 8 bases of the junction unmatched. The CDR3 region is CASSAQWGTNQETQYF. In DNA, the CDR3 is TGTGCCAGCAGCGCCCAGTGGGGGACTAACCAAGAGACCCAGTACTTC.

This clone appeared a single time. The chain joins TRBV5-5 to TRBJ2-7; maybe TRBD2 (7 bases). Trimming pared 7 bases from V and 0 bases from J, leaving 14 bases between. The CDR3 length is 14 residues. The germline V gene encodes CDR1 SGHKS and CDR2 YYEKEE (reference sequence). In nucleotides, the CDR3 is TGTGCCAGCTACCCGGGGGGCATCTCCTACGAGCAGTACTTC. It is translated as CASYPGGISYEQYF.

The V gene is TRBV5-1, the J gene TRBJ2-3, with 13 bases identical to TRBD2. V lost 4 bases and J lost 4; bases outside the gene matches: 6. Germline values: CDR1 SGHRS, CDR2 YFSETQ. This CDR3 is 16 amino acids long. The CDR3 loop reads CASSVGLAGDSDTQYF. The CDR3 DNA is TGCGCCAGCAGCGTAGGACTAGCGGGAGACTCAGATACGCAGTATTTT.

The chain employs TRBV19 and TRBJ1-5; D may be TRBD1 (6 bases). The CDR3 is made up of 17 amino acids. Trimming stripped 2 bases from V and 0 bases from J, with 14 bases between. Germline assignment: CDR1 LNHDA and CDR2 SQIVND (reference sequence). CDR3 sequence (DNA): TGTGCCAGTAGTATAACCGGGACACTTTATAGCAATCAGCCCCAGCATTTT. This encodes CASSITGTLYSNQPQHF.

The CDR3 sequence is CASSEARMAADTQYF. The DNA for the CDR3 is TGCGCCAGCAGTGAGGCTAGGATGGCGGCAGATACGCAGTATTTT. The J gene is TRBJ2-3, the V gene TRBV10-2; D remains unclear. The CDR3 is 15 amino acids. The germline V gene encodes CDR1 WSHSY and CDR2 SAAADI. V was cut by 2 bases and J by 4 bases, with 13 bases left in between.

CDR3 loop: CASSQGDWGRSGDTQYF. The CDR3 bases are TGCGCCAGCAGCCAAGGGGACTGGGGAAGGTCAGGAGATACGCAGTATTTT. J is TRBJ2-3 and V is TRBV4-1; D may be TRBD2 (6 bases). Trimming took off 1 base at V and 5 bases at J, with 19 bases between the two ends. The length of the CDR3 is 17 residues. Germline assignment: CDR1 MGHRA and CDR2 YSYEKL.